This is a list of T cell receptor beta chains from one sample in a study of PD-L1 blockade in urothelial cancer. Assay: immunoSEQ multiplex PCR; the TCRdb copy retains only in-frame clones and omits some. The sample includes about 53,000 clones, around 90% of them seen just once. Material: PBMCs, obtained around atezolizumab (anti-PD-L1) treatment. All receptors come from a woman aged 60-75 years with urothelial cancer. Both conserved end residues are part of each CDR3. The order of the fields is V gene, clone size, CDR3 protein. Clone size is given for some rows only: seen once, a few or many times, or a class if the clone is expanded.

>TRBV5-6|.
CASSSTVNTEAFF
>TRBV6-5|.
CASSSDTSGSRDTQYF
>TRBV5-1|once
CASIGLFIGGNQPQHF
>TRBV19|.
CASSIWASGGEETQYF
>TRBV5-6|.
CASSTLVTSYNEQFF
>TRBV18|.
CASSPLQRGRGTGELFF
>TRBV6-1|.
CASSYTGGGMEQYF
>TRBV7-2|.
CASSLVRVENIQYF
>TRBV7-2|.
CASSQQGLGIQYF
>TRBV29-1|.
CSVDPIGDTGELFF
>TRBV5-1|.
CASSPGGGSNQPQHF